The present T cell receptor beta chain was sequenced within a study of blood T cells in healthy people across ages. Findings and limits, study-wide: CMV infection status of these donors was not known. It was the long-lived donors that had more naive CD4+ cells and higher diversity than aged donors.

The sample, about 10 milliliters of peripheral blood, was drawn from each donor. Primers used in a second PCR of roughly 6 to 12 cycles were a sample-barcoded 5' primer and a J-beta primer mix. Sequencing of every sample gave 3 million or more CDR3-containing paired-end reads. TCRdb processed the 5' RACE reads anew with MiXCR; each CDR3 protein has one entry. The table lists 650,000 to 800,000 distinct CDR3 sequences, around two fifths of them singletons. With respect to this clonotype: The antigen remains undetermined. A junction end diverges from the germline sequence, so it may reflect a read error.

This CDR3 comprises 13 residues. Looked up from germline, CDR1 is SGHTA and CDR2 is FQGNSA. The TCR sequence derives from a man between 60 and 70 years old in good health. The sequenced sample was blood. The chain joins TRBV7-2 to TRBJ1-2; tentative D call: TRBD1 (6 bases). CDR3 region: CANSSRQAYGYTF. The CDR3 bases are TGTGCCAACAGCAGCCGACAGGCCTATGGCTACACCTTC.